This T cell receptor beta chain was found in a study of cytomegalovirus exposure and HLA in healthy donors. For the study at large: The roughly 120 validation repertoires, a later analysis reported, used the same platform as the 700 or so repertoires from the first cohort.

Study observations and caveats: The study designated around 150 TCR beta chains cytomegalovirus-associated. Within the 120 validation repertoires, first-cohort TCR clusters tended to co-occur, according to a later analysis.

As to this clone: Its matching antigen is unknown.

Here immunoSEQ multiplex PCR was the method, and the copy in TCRdb shows in-frame clones only, minus some. The sample carries about 150,000 clones, 75% to 90% recorded once. Separation from the roughly 670-subject first cohort characterized the roughly 120-subject validation cohort, to which the donors belonged. The TCR originated in a man between 18 and 29 years old in good health and CMV-seropositive. Sequenced input: PBMCs.

The CDR3 sequence is CASSGTSGRVTGELFF. CDR3 nucleotide sequence: TGTGCCAGCAGCGGGACTAGCGGGAGGGTTACCGGGGAGCTGTTTTTT. The rearrangement links TRBV11-1 to TRBJ2-2; 16 bases map to TRBD2. After removal of 5 bases from V and 5 bases from J, the junction contained 2 bases not matched to a gene. The CDR3 extends over 16 amino acids. The germline gives CDR1 SGHAT, CDR2 FQDESV (reference sequence).